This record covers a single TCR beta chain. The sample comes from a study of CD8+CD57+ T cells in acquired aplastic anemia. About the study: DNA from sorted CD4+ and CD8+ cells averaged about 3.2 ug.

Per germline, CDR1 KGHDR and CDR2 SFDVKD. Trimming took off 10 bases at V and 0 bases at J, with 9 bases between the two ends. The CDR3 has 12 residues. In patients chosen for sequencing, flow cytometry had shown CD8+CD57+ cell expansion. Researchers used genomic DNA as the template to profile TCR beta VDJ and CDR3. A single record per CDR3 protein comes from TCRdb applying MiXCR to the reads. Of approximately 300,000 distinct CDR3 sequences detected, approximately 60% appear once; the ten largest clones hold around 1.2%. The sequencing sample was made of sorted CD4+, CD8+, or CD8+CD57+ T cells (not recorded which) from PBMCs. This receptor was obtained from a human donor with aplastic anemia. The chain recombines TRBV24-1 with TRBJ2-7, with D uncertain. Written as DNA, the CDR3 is TGTGCCACAGAAGCGAGCTCCTACGAGCAGTACTTC. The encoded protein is CATEASSYEQYF.